Listed below are T cell receptor beta chains from one sample, sequenced in a study of cytomegalovirus exposure and HLA in healthy donors. Libraries were prepared by immunoSEQ multiplex PCR; TCRdb keeps only in-frame clonotypes and omits some of them. The profile shows 100,000 to 150,000 clones, 65% to 85% of them singletons. Sequenced material: PBMCs. The source of these receptors is a boy aged 5-17 years in good health and CMV-seronegative. Both conserved end residues are part of each CDR3. D genes are given only for firm matches. Clone sizes are given selectively: once, few, many, or a class where the clone is expanded.

>TRBD2|TRBV10-3|TRBJ2-3|-
TGTGCCATCAGCGTTGGACTAGCGGGAGCAGATACGCAGTATTTT
CAISVGLAGADTQYF
>-|TRBV4-1|TRBJ2-7|-
TGCGCCAGCAGCCCGGTCGAAGATTCCTACGAGCAGTACTTC
CASSPVEDSYEQYF
>TRBD2|TRBV6-5|TRBJ2-7|-
TGTGCCAGCAGTTACGGCGGGGCTAGCGGAACCTACGAGCAGTACTTC
CASSYGGASGTYEQYF
>-|TRBV28|TRBJ1-1|-
TGTGCCAGCAGGGTCGGGGGGAACACTGAAGCTTTCTTT
CASRVGGNTEAFF
>-|TRBV19|TRBJ1-5|-
TGTGCCAGTAGCGACGGAGATCAGCCCCAGCATTTT
CASSDGDQPQHF
>-|TRBV7-9|TRBJ1-5|-
TGTGCCAGCAGCTTAGGAGCGGGGGGCGCTAAGCAGCCCCAGCATTTT
CASSLGAGGAKQPQHF
>TRBD2|TRBV6-6|TRBJ2-7|-
TGTGCCAGCACGGGGCGGGAGGGCCCCTACGAGCAGTACTTC
CASTGREGPYEQYF
>TRBD2|TRBV9|TRBJ2-5|-
TGTGCCAGCAGCGTAGCGGGAGCGGGAGGTGGGGAGACCCAGTACTTC
CASSVAGAGGGETQYF
>-|TRBV7-9|TRBJ2-7|-
TGTGCCAGCAGCCCAGACGGGTATGACGAGCAGTACTTC
CASSPDGYDEQYF
>TRBD1|TRBV2|TRBJ1-5|-
TGTGCCAGCACTAACGACCGGGACAGCGTCAATCAGCCCCAGCATTTT
CASTNDRDSVNQPQHF
>-|TRBV5-1|TRBJ2-2|-
TGCGCCAGCAGCTCGGGGGACAGAGGGGAGCTGTTTTTT
CASSSGDRGELFF
>TRBD2|TRBV6-5|TRBJ2-7|-
TGTGCCAGCAGTTTTTCTCTCTTAGCGGGAGAGTTCGAGCAGTACTTC
CASSFSLLAGEFEQYF
>-|TRBV18|TRBJ1-1|-
TGTGCCAGCTCCCCCCGCCCAGGCGAAGCTTTCTTT
CASSPRPGEAFF
>TRBD2|TRBV4-1|TRBJ2-1|-
TGCGCCAGCAGCCCACTCGGCGGGGGGCTCGACAATGAGCAGTTCTTC
CASSPLGGGLDNEQFF
>TRBD2|TRBV20-1|TRBJ2-7|-
TGCGCAGCGGGAGGCTACGAGCAGTACTTC
CAAGGYEQYF
>-|TRBV19|TRBJ2-2|-
TGTGCCAGTAGTATGGGGGGGCTATTAAACACCGGGGAGCTGTTTTTT
CASSMGGLLNTGELFF
>-|TRBV6-1|TRBJ2-7|-
TGTGCCAGCAGTGAAGAGGAGAGTGGCAGGGACTACGAGCAGTACTTC
CASSEEESGRDYEQYF
>-|TRBV6-1|TRBJ1-4|-
TGTGCCAGCAGTGAATCGACAGATAATGAAAAACTGTTTTTT
CASSESTDNEKLFF
>-|TRBV10-3|TRBJ2-5|-
TGTGCCATCAGTGACCCTCGGACAGGGCGGGAGGAGACCCAGTACTTC
CAISDPRTGREETQYF
>-|TRBV5-4|TRBJ2-1|-
TGTGCCAGCAGCTTGGGAAGACTAACGTACAATGAGCAGTTCTTC
CASSLGRLTYNEQFF
>-|TRBV9|TRBJ2-1|-
TGTGCCAGCAGCCACCAGGATGGCACCCTAAATGAGCAGTTCTTC
CASSHQDGTLNEQFF
>TRBD2|TRBV30|TRBJ2-7|once
TGTGCCTGGAGTGTAGGGAGGGCCCCAAAGCAGTACTTC
CAWSVGRAPKQYF
>-|TRBV25-1|TRBJ1-2|-
TGTGCCAGCAGTGAGTTGGGGGGGGACTCTCGTGGCTACACCTTC
CASSELGGDSRGYTF
>-|TRBV5-1|TRBJ2-1|-
TGCGCCAGCAGCTCAGACCAGGGTAGGGGGTATGAGCAGTTCTTC
CASSSDQGRGYEQFF